These 25 T cell receptor beta chains came from one sample sequenced in a study of cytomegalovirus exposure and HLA in healthy donors. It was with 60 Vbeta and 13 Jbeta primers that the PCR ran. Generated by immunoSEQ multiplex PCR, the TCRdb table keeps only in-frame clones and is missing some. The table lists more than 90,000 clones, about four fifths of them singletons. The sequencing input was PBMCs. Receptors originate from a man younger than 40 in good health and CMV-seropositive.

This clone has a single count. This chain links TRBV18 with TRBJ1-5; the D gene is possibly TRBD1 (5 bases). This CDR3 is 14 amino acids long. V was pared by 3 bases and J by 2 bases, with 8 bases between. Germline-derived CDR1 and CDR2 are KGHSH and LQKENI. The CDR3: CASSPGRGNQPQHF. The CDR3 DNA sequence: TGTGCCAGCTCACCCGGCAGGGGCAATCAGCCCCAGCATTTT.

The gene calls are TRBV7-2 and TRBJ2-1; TRBD2 agrees at 13 bases. The V and J ends lost 4 bases and 8 bases, in that order; junction bases with no gene match: 5. CDR1 and CDR2 (germline): SGHTA, FQGNSA. The CDR3 runs to 15 residues. The CDR3 here is CASSSRTSGSHEQFF. The CDR3 region has the DNA TGTGCCAGCAGCTCCCGGACTAGCGGGAGCCATGAGCAGTTCTTC. The complete variable domain, with remaining parts taken from reference TRBV7-2 and TRBJ2-1, reads GAGVSQSPSNKVTEKGKDVELRCDPISGHTALYWYRQSLGQGLEFLIYFQGNSAPDKSGLPSDRFSAERTGGSVSTLTIQRTQQEDSAVYLCASSSRTSGSHEQFFGPGTRLTVL.

This chain joins TRBV7-9 and TRBJ2-1; TRBD2 agrees at 7 bases. The CDR3 is 15 amino acids. CDR1 is SEHNR and CDR2 is FQNEAQ in the germline V gene (reference sequence). Trimming took 5 bases from V and 9 from J; bases not matched to a gene: 13. The CDR3 loop reads CASSAAGRAIFEQFF. CDR3 nucleotides: TGTGCCAGCAGCGCAGCGGGGAGGGCGATCTTTGAGCAGTTCTTC.

CDR3 in amino acids: CASSSGGDNQPQHF. CDR3 nucleotides: TGTGCCAGCAGTTCAGGGGGTGACAATCAGCCCCAGCATTTT. This chain connects TRBV11-2 to TRBJ1-5; 7 bases align to TRBD1. CDR3 size: 14 residues. Germline CDR1 SGHAT, CDR2 FQNNGV. J was trimmed by 3 bases and V by 6 bases; bases with no gene match: 5.

The CDR3 DNA follows: TGCGCCAGCAGCTTGGGAGGGATTCAGCCCCAGCATTTT. Its protein product is CASSLGGIQPQHF. The chain uses TRBV5-1 and TRBJ1-5; D gene ambiguous. This CDR3 region has 13 residues. V was clipped by 0 bases and J by 6 bases, with 7 bases between them. From germline, CDR1 is SGHRS and CDR2 YFSETQ.

V and J are TRBV2 and TRBJ2-5; TRBD2 agrees at 12 bases. V shed 1 base and J 6 bases; nucleotides not matched to a gene: 3. The CDR3 consists of 15 residues. The germline CDR1 and CDR2 sequences are SNHLY and FYNNEI. CDR3 protein: CASSEGLAGVKTQYF. CDR3 in DNA: TGTGCCAGCAGTGAAGGACTAGCGGGAGTAAAGACCCAGTACTTC.

The chain carries TRBV27 and TRBJ1-2, with a weak D call TRBD1 (6 bases). The germline gives CDR1 MNHEY, CDR2 SMNVEV (reference sequence). This CDR3 region has 13 residues. V lost 2 bases, J lost 7 bases, and 11 bases lay in between. CDR3 residues: CASSLKQGTGYTF. In DNA form, the CDR3 reads TGTGCCAGCAGTTTAAAACAGGGAACTGGCTACACCTTC.

This chain joins TRBV27 and TRBJ2-7, with TRBD1 matching over 7 bases. Germline CDR1 and CDR2: MNHEY and SMNVEV (reference sequence). This CDR3 has 16 residues. J gave up 9 bases and V 3 bases, and 17 bases lay outside the gene matches. CDR3 DNA sequence: TGTGCCAGCAGTTTTATCGCCCCCAGGACAGGTTTTGGGCAGTACTTC. Amino acids: CASSFIAPRTGFGQYF.

The chain uses TRBV4-2 and TRBJ2-3; the match to TRBD1 covers 7 bases. The V segment lost 0 bases and the J segment 1 base; nucleotides outside the gene matches: 4. CDR1 is LGHNA and CDR2 is YNFKEQ in the germline V gene. This CDR3 has 16 residues. CDR3 region: CASSQEGTGGTDTQYF. CDR3 nucleotides: TGTGCCAGCAGCCAAGAGGGAACAGGGGGCACAGATACGCAGTATTTT.

This sequence joins TRBV15 and TRBJ1-1, with D perhaps matching TRBD1 (6 bases). Germline CDR1 LNHNV, CDR2 YYDKDF (reference sequence). The CDR3 is 14 amino acids. Trimming took off 2 bases at V and 7 bases at J, with 14 bases between the two ends. CDR3 residues: CATSRRAGVDEAFF. CDR3 in DNA: TGTGCCACCAGCAGAAGGGCAGGGGTGGATGAAGCTTTCTTT.

The chain couples TRBV10-1 to TRBJ2-3; D might be TRBD2 (6 bases). The CDR3 consists of 15 residues. The germline V gene encodes CDR1 WNHNN and CDR2 SYGVQD (reference sequence). V was trimmed by 6 bases and J by 6 bases, leaving 19 bases between them. DNA for the CDR3: TGCGCCAGCAGCTCGACCCTTAGGAGGGAGGATACGCAGTATTTT. Protein: CASSSTLRREDTQYF.

The chain has TRBV7-2 and TRBJ1-2, with 8 bases matching TRBD1. J was trimmed by 4 bases and V by 5 bases; bases with no gene match: 9. This CDR3 region has 15 residues. From germline, CDR1 is SGHTA and CDR2 FQGNSA. The DNA of the CDR3 is TGTGCCAGCAGCCCCGGACAGGGAGGCGCCTATGGCTACACCTTC. It encodes CASSPGQGGAYGYTF.

The CDR3 is CASSLVAHWPLHF. CDR3 nucleotides: TGTGCCAGCAGCTTAGTAGCCCATTGGCCCCTCCACTTT. J is TRBJ1-6 and V is TRBV7-2; D remains unclear. Germline V gene sequence: CDR1 SGHTA, CDR2 FQGNSA. The CDR3 sequence is 13 residues long. Between the trimmed V and J ends, which lost 1 base and 13 bases, there was a span of 11 bases.

The chain combines TRBV20-1 with TRBJ2-1, with D uncertain. Germline CDR1 DFQATT, CDR2 SNEGSKA (reference sequence). V was pared by 3 bases and J by 4 bases, with 4 bases between. The CDR3 has 11 amino acids. The CDR3 DNA is TGCAGTGCTAGGAGTTACAATGAGCAGTTCTTC. Protein: CSARSYNEQFF.

The chain combines TRBV19 with TRBJ2-2, with 8 bases that match TRBD2. V lost 7 bases, J lost 5 bases, and 6 bases stayed unmatched. CDR1 and CDR2 (germline): LNHDA, SQIVND (reference sequence). The CDR3 spans 14 residues. The CDR3 sequence is CASTLAGGTGELFF. CDR3 DNA sequence: TGTGCCAGTACACTGGCGGGAGGTACCGGGGAGCTGTTTTTT.

This sequence joins TRBV5-1 and TRBJ1-1; no definite D call. Per the germline V gene, CDR1 is SGHRS and CDR2 is YFSETQ. This CDR3 has 12 residues. Trimming removed 3 bases at V and 11 bases at J, with 14 bases between. The CDR3 coding sequence is TGCGCCAGCAGCTGGGCCTCTGGGTCGGCTTTCTTT. It codes for CASSWASGSAFF. The full variable domain, its missing parts supplied by reference TRBV5-1 and TRBJ1-1, is KAGVTQTPRYLIKTRGQQVTLSCSPISGHRSVSWYQQTPGQGLQFLFEYFSETQRNKGNFPGRFSGRQFSNSRSEMNVSTLELGDSALYLCASSWASGSAFFGQGTRLTVV.

V is TRBV2 and J is TRBJ1-2; no clear D gene. This CDR3 region has 13 residues. Trimming removed 2 bases from V and 8 bases from J, with 12 bases in between. CDR1 and CDR2 from the germline V gene are SNHLY and FYNNEI. In nucleotides, the CDR3 is TGTGCCAGCAGTGAATGGCAGGCAGGAGGCTACACCTTC. Protein product: CASSEWQAGGYTF. Combining the CDR3 with reference TRBV2 and TRBJ1-2 gives the whole variable domain EPEVTQTPSHQVTQMGQEVILRCVPISNHLYFYWYRQILGQKVEFLVSFYNNEISEKSEIFDDQFSVERPDGSNFTLKIRSTKLEDSAMYFCASSEWQAGGYTFGSGTRLTVV.

This clone was found once. V gene TRBV5-1 combines with J gene TRBJ1-1; D remains ambiguous. Germline V lookup: CDR1 SGHRS, CDR2 YFSETQ. The CDR3 is made up of 17 amino acids. Trimming removed 0 bases at V and 1 base at J, with 16 bases between. CDR3 coding DNA: TGCGCCAGCAGCTTGGAGGTCACCGGGAGCCAGAACACTGAAGCTTTCTTT. It is translated as CASSLEVTGSQNTEAFF.

The rearrangement joins TRBV18 to TRBJ2-5; TRBD1 might be the D (5 bases). There are 14 residues in the CDR3. The ends were cut back, 0 bases at V and 5 bases at J, with 10 bases in the middle. Germline CDR1 and CDR2: KGHSH and LQKENI. The CDR3 region is CASSPPAGSETQYF. The CDR3 bases are TGTGCCAGCTCACCACCCGCAGGGTCCGAGACCCAGTACTTC.

The gene calls are TRBV4-1 and TRBJ2-5; a possible D gene is TRBD2 (6 bases). V was shortened by 1 base and J by 2 bases, with 14 bases between the two germline ends. From germline, CDR1 is MGHRA and CDR2 YSYEKL. The CDR3 consists of 16 residues. The CDR3 nucleotides read TGCGCCAGCAGCCAAGGTCCAGCGGGTGCTCAAGAGACCCAGTACTTC. Translation: CASSQGPAGAQETQYF.

This chain links TRBV19 with TRBJ1-2; D is possibly TRBD1 (6 bases). Trimming pared 6 bases from V and 7 bases from J, leaving 15 bases between. CDR1 and CDR2 (germline): LNHDA, SQIVND (reference sequence). The CDR3 has 13 amino acids. In DNA, the CDR3 is TGTGCCAGTAGGAAACAGGGATCAGCTGGCTACACCTTC. It yields the protein CASRKQGSAGYTF.

Of note for this clone: The identical CDR3 is also encoded by other nucleotide sequences in the sample. The chain employs TRBV19 and TRBJ2-7; 9 bases fit TRBD1. This CDR3 has 13 residues. The trim removed 4 bases at V and 4 bases at J, leaving 2 bases unmatched. The germline V gene has CDR1 LNHDA and CDR2 SQIVND (reference sequence). CDR3 loop: CASSTGQGYEQYF. The CDR3 nucleotides read TGTGCCAGTAGTACTGGACAGGGGTACGAGCAGTACTTC.

The rearrangement joins TRBV11-2 to TRBJ2-7; TRBD2 matches 13 bases. Germline trimming cut 4 bases from V and 2 bases from J; bases unmatched to any gene: 2. The CDR3 contains 15 residues. Per germline, CDR1 SGHAT and CDR2 FQNNGV. CDR3 region: CASSYGLAGAYEQYF. CDR3 coding DNA: TGTGCCAGCAGCTACGGACTAGCGGGGGCCTACGAGCAGTACTTC.

The chain links TRBV5-1 to TRBJ2-5, with D perhaps TRBD2 (5 bases). Germline lookup yields CDR1 SGHRS and CDR2 YFSETQ. This CDR3 has 14 amino acids. The V end was cut by 0 bases, the J end by 5 bases, with 11 bases between. CDR3 protein: CASSLAGFSETQYF. The CDR3 DNA sequence: TGCGCCAGCAGCTTGGCGGGGTTCAGCGAGACCCAGTACTTC.

The chain carries TRBV5-6 and TRBJ2-5; the match to TRBD1 covers 7 bases. The J call could be wrong; TRBJ2-7 is a better fit for the DNA end. Germline CDR1 SGHDT, CDR2 YYEEEE. CDR3 length: 14 amino acids. The CDR3 sequence: CASSSLQGNYEQYF. The CDR3 region has the DNA TGTGCCAGCAGCTCTTTACAGGGGAACTACGAGCAGTACTTC.